This T cell receptor (beta chain) was sequenced during a study of T-cell reconstitution after alpha-beta-depleted transplantation in children. Germline CDR1 DFQATT, CDR2 SNEGSKA (reference sequence). CDR3 size: 14 residues. V shed 6 bases and J shed 3 bases, with 18 bases lying between them. This clonotype was detected a few times. The TCRbeta library was prepared with unique molecular identifiers. Each CDR3 protein is one row after TCRdb ran MiXCR on the PCR reads. The data show 700,000 or so distinct CDR3 sequences, around 13% seen once. The input for sequencing was PBMCs, taken before TCRalphabeta/CD19-depleted stem cell transplant. This receptor was taken from a girl aged 2 to 10 with congenital amegakaryocytic thrombocytopenia, due to receive a stem cell transplant. This rearrangement joins TRBV20-1 to TRBJ2-7; D is perhaps TRBD1 (5 bases). The CDR3 protein is CSARDKGFYYEQYF. The CDR3 DNA sequence: TGCAGTGCCAGGGATAAGGGATTTTACTACGAGCAGTACTTC.